This TCR beta chain emerged from a study of vaccination and CD4 T cells after COVID-19. Between the trimmed V and J ends, which lost 5 bases and 5 bases, there was a span of 12 bases. Germline V gene data show CDR1 as MDHEN and CDR2 as SYDVKM. This CDR3 comprises 14 residues. CD4+ T cells that had been cultured provided DNA sequenced with the Oncomine TCR Beta short-read assay. Each CDR3 protein is one row after TCRdb ran MiXCR on the PCR reads. The repertoire has just over 8,500 distinct CDR3 sequences, under 55% of them found once; the top ten carry 25% to 30%. This sample's treatment: 10-day PBMC culture with coronavirus spike peptide pools or control peptides (ViraFEST assay). Collection of the unexposed donor's CD4+ T cells took place before the COVID-19 pandemic (2011-2018). CD4+ T cells were isolated by negative selection after roughly 9 days of culture. A few counts support this clonotype. Its antigen is not known.

This TCR was sampled from a human donor in good health. The V gene is TRBV28, the J gene TRBJ1-4; D might be TRBD1 (5 bases). The sample taken for sequencing was CD4+ T cells from blood, cultured in vitro. CDR3 protein: CASSSGAGNEKLFF. CDR3 in DNA: TGTGCCAGCAGTAGCGGGGCGGGGAATGAAAAACTGTTTTTT. Complete variable domain (other parts from reference TRBV28 and TRBJ1-4): DVKVTQSSRYLVKRTGEKVFLECVQDMDHENMFWYRQDPGLGLRLIYFSYDVKMKEKGDIPEGYSVSREKKERFSLILESASTNQTSMYLCASSSGAGNEKLFFGSGTQLSVL.